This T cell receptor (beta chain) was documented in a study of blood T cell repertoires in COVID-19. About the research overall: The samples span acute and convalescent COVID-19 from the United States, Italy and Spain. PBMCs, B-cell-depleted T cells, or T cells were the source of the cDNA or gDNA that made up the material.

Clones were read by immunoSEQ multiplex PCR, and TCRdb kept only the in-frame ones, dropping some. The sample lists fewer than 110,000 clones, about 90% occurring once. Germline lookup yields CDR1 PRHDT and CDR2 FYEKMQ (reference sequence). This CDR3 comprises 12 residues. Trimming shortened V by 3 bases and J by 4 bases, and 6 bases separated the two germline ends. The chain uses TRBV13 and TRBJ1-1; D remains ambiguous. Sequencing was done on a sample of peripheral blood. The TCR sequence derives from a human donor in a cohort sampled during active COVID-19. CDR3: CASSFGGTEAFF. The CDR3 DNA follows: TGTGCCAGCAGCTTCGGTGGCACTGAAGCTTTCTTT. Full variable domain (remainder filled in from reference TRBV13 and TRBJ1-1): AAGVIQSPRHLIKEKRETATLKCYPIPRHDTVYWYQQGPGQDPQFLISFYEKMQSDKGSIPDRFSAQQFSDYHSELNMSSLELGDSALYFCASSFGGTEAFFGQGTRLTVV.